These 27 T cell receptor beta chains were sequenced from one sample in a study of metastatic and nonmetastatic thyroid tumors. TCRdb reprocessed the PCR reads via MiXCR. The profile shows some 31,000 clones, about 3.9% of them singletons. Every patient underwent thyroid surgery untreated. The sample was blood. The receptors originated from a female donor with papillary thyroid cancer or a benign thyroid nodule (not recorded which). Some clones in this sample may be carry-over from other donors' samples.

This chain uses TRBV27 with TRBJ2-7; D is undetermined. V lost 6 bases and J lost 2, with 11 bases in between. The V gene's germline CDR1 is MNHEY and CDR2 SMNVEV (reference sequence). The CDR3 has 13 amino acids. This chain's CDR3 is CASRPGRTYEQYF. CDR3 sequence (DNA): TGTGCCAGCAGACCCGGCCGTACCTACGAGCAGTACTTC.

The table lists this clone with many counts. This CDR3 is CASSQVRLAGAYNEQFF. The CDR3 region has the DNA TGCGCCAGCAGCCAAGTCCGACTAGCGGGAGCCTACAATGAGCAGTTCTTC. The V gene is TRBV4-1, the J gene TRBJ2-1; 12 bases line up with TRBD2. Germline values: CDR1 MGHRA, CDR2 YSYEKL. This CDR3 spans 17 amino acids. The V segment lost 1 base and the J segment 2 bases; nucleotides outside the gene matches: 3.

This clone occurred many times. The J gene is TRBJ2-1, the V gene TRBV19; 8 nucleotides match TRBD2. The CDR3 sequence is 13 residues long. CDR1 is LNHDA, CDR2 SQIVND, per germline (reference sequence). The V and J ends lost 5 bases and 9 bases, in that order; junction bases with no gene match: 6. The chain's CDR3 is CASSVTSVVEQFF. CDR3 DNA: TGTGCCAGTAGTGTGACTAGCGTTGTTGAGCAGTTCTTC.

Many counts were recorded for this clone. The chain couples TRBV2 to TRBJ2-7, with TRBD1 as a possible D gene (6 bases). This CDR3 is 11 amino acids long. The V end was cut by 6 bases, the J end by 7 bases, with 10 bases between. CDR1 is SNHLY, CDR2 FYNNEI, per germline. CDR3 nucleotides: TGTGCCAGCAGAGGGCAGGGGGAGCAGTACTTC. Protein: CASRGQGEQYF.

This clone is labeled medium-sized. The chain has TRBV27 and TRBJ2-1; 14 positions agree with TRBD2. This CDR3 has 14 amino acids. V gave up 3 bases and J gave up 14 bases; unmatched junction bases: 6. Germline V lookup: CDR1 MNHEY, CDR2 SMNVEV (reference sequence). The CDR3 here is CASSFGLAGGKEFF. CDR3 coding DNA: TGTGCCAGCAGTTTTGGACTAGCGGGAGGAAAAGAGTTCTTC.

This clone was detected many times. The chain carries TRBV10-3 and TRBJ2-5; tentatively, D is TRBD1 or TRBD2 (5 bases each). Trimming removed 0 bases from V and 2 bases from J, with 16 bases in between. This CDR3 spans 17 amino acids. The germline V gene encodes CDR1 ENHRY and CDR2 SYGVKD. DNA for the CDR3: TGTGCCATCAGTGAGTCGGTCGGTCCGTGGGGGCAAGAGACCCAGTACTTC. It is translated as CAISESVGPWGQETQYF.

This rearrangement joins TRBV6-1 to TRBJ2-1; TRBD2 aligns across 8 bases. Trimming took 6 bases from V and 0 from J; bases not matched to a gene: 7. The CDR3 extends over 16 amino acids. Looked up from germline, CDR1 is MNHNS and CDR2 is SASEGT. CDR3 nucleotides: TGTGCCAGCAGACGACTAGCGCCTAGCTCCTACAATGAGCAGTTCTTC. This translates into CASRRLAPSSYNEQFF.

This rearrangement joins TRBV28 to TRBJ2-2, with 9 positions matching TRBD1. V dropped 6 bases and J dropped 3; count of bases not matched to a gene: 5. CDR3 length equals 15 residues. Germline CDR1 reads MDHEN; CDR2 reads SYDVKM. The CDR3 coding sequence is TGTGCCAGCAGAGTGACAGGGGGACACACCGGGGAGCTGTTTTTT. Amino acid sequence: CASRVTGGHTGELFF.

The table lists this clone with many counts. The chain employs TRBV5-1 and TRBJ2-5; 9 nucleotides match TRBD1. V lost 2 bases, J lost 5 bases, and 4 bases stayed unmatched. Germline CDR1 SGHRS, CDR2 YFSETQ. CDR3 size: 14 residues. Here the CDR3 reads CASSFGTGYETQYF. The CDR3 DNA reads TGCGCCAGCAGCTTCGGGACAGGGTACGAGACCCAGTACTTC.

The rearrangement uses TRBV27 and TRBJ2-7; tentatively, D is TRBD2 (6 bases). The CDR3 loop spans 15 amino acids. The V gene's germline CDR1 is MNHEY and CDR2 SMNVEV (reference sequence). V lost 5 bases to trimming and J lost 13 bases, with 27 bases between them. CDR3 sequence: CASSPVAVAPSGQYF. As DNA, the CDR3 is TGTGCCAGCAGTCCAGTAGCGGTAGCGCCCTCGGGGCAATACTTC.

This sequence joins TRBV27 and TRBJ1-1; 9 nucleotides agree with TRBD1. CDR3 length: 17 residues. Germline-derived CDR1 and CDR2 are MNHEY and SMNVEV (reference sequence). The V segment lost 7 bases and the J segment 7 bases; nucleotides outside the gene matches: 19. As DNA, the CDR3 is TGTGCCAGCACCGCGGGGGGGCGTTGGGACAGGGTGGGTGAAGCTTTCTTT. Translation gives CASTAGGRWDRVGEAFF.

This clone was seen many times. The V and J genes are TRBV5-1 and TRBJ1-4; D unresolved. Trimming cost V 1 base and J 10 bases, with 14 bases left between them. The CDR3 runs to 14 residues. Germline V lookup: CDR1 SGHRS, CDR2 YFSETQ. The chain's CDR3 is CASSLTFRRGKLFF. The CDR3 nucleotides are TGCGCCAGCAGCTTGACCTTTAGGCGCGGAAAACTGTTTTTT.

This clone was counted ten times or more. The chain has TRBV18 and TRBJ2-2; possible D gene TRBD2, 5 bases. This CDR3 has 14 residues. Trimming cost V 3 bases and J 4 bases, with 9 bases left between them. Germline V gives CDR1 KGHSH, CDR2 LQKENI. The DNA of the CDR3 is TGTGCCAGCTCACCGGACTGGACCACCGGGGAGCTGTTTTTT. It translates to CASSPDWTTGELFF.

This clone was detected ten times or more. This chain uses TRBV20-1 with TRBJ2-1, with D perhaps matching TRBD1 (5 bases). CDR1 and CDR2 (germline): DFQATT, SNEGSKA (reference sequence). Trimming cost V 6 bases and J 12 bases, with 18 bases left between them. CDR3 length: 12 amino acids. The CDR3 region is CSALPVEGAQFF. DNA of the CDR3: TGCAGTGCACTACCGGTAGAAGGGGCGCAGTTCTTC.

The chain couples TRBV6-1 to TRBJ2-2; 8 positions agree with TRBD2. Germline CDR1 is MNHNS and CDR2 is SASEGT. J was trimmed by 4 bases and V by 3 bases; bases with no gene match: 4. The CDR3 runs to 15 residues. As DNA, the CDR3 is TGTGCCAGCAGTGATGTGGCGGGAGGCACCGGGGAGCTGTTTTTT. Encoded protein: CASSDVAGGTGELFF.

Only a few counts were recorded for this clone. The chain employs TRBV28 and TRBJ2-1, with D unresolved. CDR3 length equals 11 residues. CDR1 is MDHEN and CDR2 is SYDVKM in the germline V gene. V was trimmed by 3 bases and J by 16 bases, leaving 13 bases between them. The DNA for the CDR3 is TGTGCCAGCAGTTTGGGCCTTGTGCATTTCTTC. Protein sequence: CASSLGLVHFF.

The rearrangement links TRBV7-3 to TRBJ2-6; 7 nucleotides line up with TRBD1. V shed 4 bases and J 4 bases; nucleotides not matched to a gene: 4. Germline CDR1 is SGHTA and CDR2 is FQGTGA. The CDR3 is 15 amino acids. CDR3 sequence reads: CASSSDRAGANVLTF. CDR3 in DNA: TGTGCCAGCAGCTCAGACAGGGCCGGGGCCAACGTCCTGACTTTC.

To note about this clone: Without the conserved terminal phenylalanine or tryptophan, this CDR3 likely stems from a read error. Here the CDR3 DNA reads TGTGCCAGCAGCTCCCCGGGAGGGCACGCTGAAGCTTTCCTT. This codes for CASSSPGGHAEAFL. The V gene is TRBV5-5, the J gene TRBJ1-1, with D uncertain. The CDR3 runs 14 residues. CDR1 and CDR2 from the germline V gene are SGHKS and YYEKEE (reference sequence). Trimming shortened V by 3 bases and J by 6 bases, and 15 bases separated the two germline ends.

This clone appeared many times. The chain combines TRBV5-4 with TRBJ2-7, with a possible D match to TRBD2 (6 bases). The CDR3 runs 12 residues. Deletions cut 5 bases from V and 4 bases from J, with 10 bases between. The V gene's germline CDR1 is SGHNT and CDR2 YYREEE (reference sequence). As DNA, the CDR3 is TGTGCCAGCAGTCGGGGGACGTACGAGCAGTACTTC. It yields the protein CASSRGTYEQYF.

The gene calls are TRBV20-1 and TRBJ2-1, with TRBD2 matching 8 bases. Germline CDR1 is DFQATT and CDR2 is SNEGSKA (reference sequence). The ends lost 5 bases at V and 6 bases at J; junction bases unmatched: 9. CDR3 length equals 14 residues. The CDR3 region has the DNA TGCAGTGCTCTACGGGCTAGCGGGCTCAATGAGCAGTTCTTC. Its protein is CSALRASGLNEQFF.

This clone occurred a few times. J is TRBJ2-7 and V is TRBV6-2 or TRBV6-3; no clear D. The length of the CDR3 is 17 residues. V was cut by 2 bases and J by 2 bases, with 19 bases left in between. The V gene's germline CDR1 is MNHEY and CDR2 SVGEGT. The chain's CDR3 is CASSYPPGGRHAYEQYF. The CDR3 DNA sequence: TGTGCCAGCAGTTACCCCCCCGGTGGCAGGCACGCCTACGAGCAGTACTTC.

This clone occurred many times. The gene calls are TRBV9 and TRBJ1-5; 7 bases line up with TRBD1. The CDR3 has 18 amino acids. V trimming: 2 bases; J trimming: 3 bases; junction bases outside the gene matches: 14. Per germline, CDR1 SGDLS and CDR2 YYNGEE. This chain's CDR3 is CASSVPGTGEGNNQPQHF. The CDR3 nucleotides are TGTGCCAGCAGCGTCCCCGGTACAGGGGAAGGAAACAATCAGCCCCAGCATTTT.

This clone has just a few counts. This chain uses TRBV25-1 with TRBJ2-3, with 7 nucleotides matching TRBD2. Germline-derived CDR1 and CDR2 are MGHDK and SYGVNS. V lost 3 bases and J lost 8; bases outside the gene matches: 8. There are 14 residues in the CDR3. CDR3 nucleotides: TGTGCCAGCAGTGATCACCGACTAGCTAGTACGCAGTATTTT. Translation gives CASSDHRLASTQYF.

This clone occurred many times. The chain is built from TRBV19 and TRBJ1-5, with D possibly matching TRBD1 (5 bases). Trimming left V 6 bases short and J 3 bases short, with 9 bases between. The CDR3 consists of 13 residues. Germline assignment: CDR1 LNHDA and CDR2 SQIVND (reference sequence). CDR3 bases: TGTGCCAGTAGGAGGACATCCAATCAGCCCCAGCATTTT. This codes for CASRRTSNQPQHF.

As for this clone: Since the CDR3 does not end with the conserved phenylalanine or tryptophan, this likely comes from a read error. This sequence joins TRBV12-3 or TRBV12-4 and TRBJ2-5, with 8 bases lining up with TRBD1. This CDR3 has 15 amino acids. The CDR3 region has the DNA TGTGCCCGCAGTTTAGTCAGGGGGCAACTAGAGACCCAGTACTTA. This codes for CARSLVRGQLETQYL.

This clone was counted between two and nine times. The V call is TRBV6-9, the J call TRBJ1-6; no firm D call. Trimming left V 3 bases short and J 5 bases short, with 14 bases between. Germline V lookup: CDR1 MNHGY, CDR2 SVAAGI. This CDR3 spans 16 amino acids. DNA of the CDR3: TGTGCCAGCAGTTACTTCCTAGGTAGCCATAATTCACCCCTCCACTTT. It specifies CASSYFLGSHNSPLHF.

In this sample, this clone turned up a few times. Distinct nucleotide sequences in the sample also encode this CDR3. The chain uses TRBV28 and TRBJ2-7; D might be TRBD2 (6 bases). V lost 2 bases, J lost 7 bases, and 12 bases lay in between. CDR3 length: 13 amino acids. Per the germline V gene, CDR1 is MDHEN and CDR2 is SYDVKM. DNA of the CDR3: TGTGCCAGCAGTTTAAACCTGGGGGGAGAGCAGTACTTC. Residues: CASSLNLGGEQYF.